The rows below give T cell receptor beta chains drawn from one sample of a study of PD-L1 blockade in urothelial cancer. This table comes from immunoSEQ multiplex PCR, and its TCRdb copy is limited to in-frame clones, with some not included. The sample carries tens of thousands of clones, roughly 84% recorded once. The sample in question was PBMCs, obtained around atezolizumab (anti-PD-L1) treatment. The receptors here all came from an older woman with urothelial cancer. CDR3s include the opening cysteine and the closing phenylalanine or tryptophan. Each record gives: D gene, V gene, clone size, J gene, CDR3 protein, CDR3 DNA. The D gene is left open where the match is weak. Rows give clone size only sometimes, using once, few, many, or a class for an expanded clone.

d_call: TRBD2
v_call: TRBV4-3
clone_size: -
j_call: TRBJ2-1
cdr3_aa: CASSQTGTNYNEQFF
cdr3_nt: TGCGCCAGCAGCCAGACCGGGACTAACTACAATGAGCAGTTCTTC

d_call: TRBD1
v_call: TRBV10-3
clone_size: -
j_call: TRBJ2-5
cdr3_aa: CAISEIGTVQETQYF
cdr3_nt: TGTGCCATCAGTGAGATAGGGACAGTCCAAGAGACCCAGTACTTC

d_call: -
v_call: TRBV5-4
clone_size: -
j_call: TRBJ2-5
cdr3_aa: CASSRGWGSQETQYF
cdr3_nt: TGTGCCAGCAGCCGGGGGTGGGGGAGTCAAGAGACCCAGTACTTC

d_call: TRBD1
v_call: TRBV5-8
clone_size: -
j_call: TRBJ1-1
cdr3_aa: CASSLEGQANTEAFF
cdr3_nt: TGTGCCAGCAGCTTGGAGGGACAGGCGAACACTGAAGCTTTCTTT

d_call: TRBD1
v_call: TRBV7-9
clone_size: -
j_call: TRBJ1-1
cdr3_aa: CASSVRQGGNTEAFF
cdr3_nt: TGTGCCAGCAGCGTTCGACAGGGCGGGAACACTGAAGCTTTCTTT

d_call: -
v_call: TRBV19
clone_size: -
j_call: TRBJ2-1
cdr3_aa: CASSIVENEQFF
cdr3_nt: TGTGCCAGTAGTATAGTCGAGAATGAGCAGTTCTTC

d_call: TRBD1
v_call: TRBV30
clone_size: -
j_call: TRBJ1-5
cdr3_aa: CAWSTGQPGSNQPQHF
cdr3_nt: TGTGCCTGGAGTACGGGACAGCCAGGTAGCAATCAGCCCCAGCATTTT

d_call: -
v_call: TRBV6-1
clone_size: -
j_call: TRBJ1-1
cdr3_aa: CASSEVSRDFEAFF
cdr3_nt: TGTGCCAGCAGTGAAGTGTCGCGTGACTTTGAAGCTTTCTTT

d_call: -
v_call: TRBV30
clone_size: few
j_call: TRBJ1-1
cdr3_aa: CAWSVLSGKAFF
cdr3_nt: TGTGCCTGGAGTGTACTTTCGGGGAAAGCTTTCTTT

d_call: -
v_call: TRBV28
clone_size: -
j_call: TRBJ1-1
cdr3_aa: CASSLTVIWRAAPEAFF
cdr3_nt: TGTGCCAGCAGTTTAACGGTAATCTGGCGGGCAGCCCCTGAAGCTTTCTTT

d_call: -
v_call: TRBV1
clone_size: -
j_call: TRBJ2-7
cdr3_aa: CTSSQGSGGLAGGKYEQYF
cdr3_nt: TGCACCAGCAGCCAAGGAAGCGGGGGACTAGCGGGGGGGAAGTACGAGCAGTACTTC

d_call: -
v_call: TRBV19
clone_size: -
j_call: TRBJ1-5
cdr3_aa: CASSIRVNQPQHF
cdr3_nt: TGTGCCAGTAGTATCCGGGTCAATCAGCCCCAGCATTTT

d_call: -
v_call: TRBV27
clone_size: once
j_call: TRBJ1-2
cdr3_aa: CASRSGHRGGYTF
cdr3_nt: TGTGCCAGCCGTTCGGGCCACCGGGGTGGCTACACCTTC

d_call: TRBD2
v_call: TRBV5-4
clone_size: -
j_call: TRBJ2-7
cdr3_aa: CASSATGTSNYEQYF
cdr3_nt: TGTGCCAGCAGCGCAACCGGGACTAGCAACTACGAGCAGTACTTC

d_call: -
v_call: TRBV5-1
clone_size: -
j_call: TRBJ1-4
cdr3_aa: CASSLDGGAEKLFF
cdr3_nt: TGCGCCAGCAGCTTGGATGGGGGCGCTGAAAAACTGTTTTTT

d_call: -
v_call: TRBV28
clone_size: -
j_call: TRBJ2-7
cdr3_aa: CASSTSGFEQYF
cdr3_nt: TGTGCCAGCAGTACCTCAGGGTTCGAGCAGTACTTC

d_call: -
v_call: TRBV5-6
clone_size: -
j_call: TRBJ2-2
cdr3_aa: CASRRRGVWTGELFF
cdr3_nt: TGTGCCAGCAGACGGAGGGGTGTTTGGACCGGGGAGCTGTTTTTT

d_call: TRBD1
v_call: TRBV28
clone_size: medium-sized
j_call: TRBJ1-2
cdr3_aa: CASSLPQGYYGYTF
cdr3_nt: TGTGCCAGCAGTTTGCCACAGGGGTACTATGGCTACACCTTC

d_call: TRBD1
v_call: TRBV29-1
clone_size: -
j_call: TRBJ1-2
cdr3_aa: CSINRGDYGYTF
cdr3_nt: TGCAGCATCAACAGGGGGGACTATGGCTACACCTTC

d_call: -
v_call: TRBV4-2
clone_size: -
j_call: TRBJ1-1
cdr3_aa: CASSQDPGGNTEAFF
cdr3_nt: TGTGCCAGCAGCCAAGACCCGGGGGGGAACACTGAAGCTTTCTTT

d_call: -
v_call: TRBV6-6
clone_size: -
j_call: TRBJ1-3
cdr3_aa: CASSYSSSGNTIYF
cdr3_nt: TGTGCCAGCAGTTACAGTAGCTCTGGAAACACCATATATTTT

d_call: -
v_call: TRBV7-2
clone_size: -
j_call: TRBJ2-6
cdr3_aa: CASSLAGPAFSGANVLTF
cdr3_nt: TGTGCCAGCAGCTTAGCGGGCCCTGCCTTCTCTGGGGCCAACGTCCTGACTTTC